This entry lists 14 T cell receptor beta chains sequenced from one sample in a study of T-cell reconstitution after alpha-beta-depleted transplantation in children. Researchers prepared the TCRbeta library using unique molecular identifiers, the study reports. MiXCR was run by TCRdb on the PCR reads, yielding one entry per CDR3 protein. The sample contains about 340,000 distinct CDR3 sequences, 9% to 12% of which appear only once. The material was PBMCs from the stem cell graft donor, obtained from the stem cell graft. The receptor source for this set is a human donor who donated a stem cell graft to a child with acute lymphoblastic leukemia.

This clonotype was seen a handful of times. This chain links TRBV5-1 with TRBJ1-2; a possible D gene is TRBD1 (6 bases). The CDR3 is made up of 13 amino acids. In germline, CDR1 is SGHRS, CDR2 YFSETQ. V was cut by 1 base and J by 6 bases, with 10 bases left in between. CDR3 loop: CASSLTGYDGYTF. The DNA for the CDR3 is TGCGCCAGCAGCTTGACAGGGTACGATGGCTACACCTTC.

The V call is TRBV6-2 or TRBV6-3, the J call TRBJ1-5, with 10 bases matching TRBD1. V dropped 6 bases and J dropped 7; count of bases not matched to a gene: 9. There are 15 residues in the CDR3. Germline assignment: CDR1 MNHEY and CDR2 SVGEGT. CDR3 coding DNA: TGTGCCAGCAGGACAGGGGGCGGACGGGTACAGCCCCAGCATTTT. Its translation: CASRTGGGRVQPQHF.

This rearrangement joins TRBV11-1 to TRBJ2-2, with 7 bases identical to TRBD2. This CDR3 spans 18 amino acids. CDR1 SGHAT and CDR2 FQDESV come from the germline V gene (reference sequence). V trimming: 1 base; J trimming: 2 bases; junction bases outside the gene matches: 10. The CDR3 is CASSLDQGTGGNTGELFF. The CDR3 DNA reads TGTGCCAGCAGCTTAGACCAGGGAACGGGAGGTAACACCGGGGAGCTGTTTTTT.

A few counts support this clonotype. Written as DNA, the CDR3 is TGTGCCAGCAGTACCAGGGACAGGGGATACGACCGCTACACCTTC. It encodes CASSTRDRGYDRYTF. V and J are TRBV27 and TRBJ1-2; 10 nucleotides align to TRBD1. From germline, CDR1 is MNHEY and CDR2 SMNVEV (reference sequence). J gave up 9 bases and V 5 bases, and 12 bases lay outside the gene matches. The CDR3 loop spans 15 amino acids.

This clonotype was seen at least ten times. This chain uses TRBV5-1 with TRBJ2-1; a possible D gene is TRBD2 (5 bases). This CDR3 is 16 amino acids long. V shed 2 bases and J shed 5 bases, with 17 bases lying between them. Per the germline V gene, CDR1 is SGHRS and CDR2 is YFSETQ. CDR3 protein: CASSFSIIARNNEQFF. The CDR3 DNA reads as TGCGCCAGCAGCTTTTCCATCATAGCGCGAAACAATGAGCAGTTCTTC.

The CDR3 nucleotides read TGTGCCAGTAGTATATGGGTTGGGGAGCAGTTCTTC. As protein: CASSIWVGEQFF. The chain is built from TRBV19 and TRBJ2-1, with D unclear. The germline V gene encodes CDR1 LNHDA and CDR2 SQIVND (reference sequence). CDR3 length equals 12 residues. The germline V and J ends were trimmed by 2 bases and 10 bases, with 9 bases remaining between them.

The chain recombines TRBV19 with TRBJ2-3; D possibly uses TRBD1 or TRBD2 (6 bases each). Germline V gene lookup returns CDR1 LNHDA and CDR2 SQIVND (reference sequence). Trimming took 6 bases from V and 0 from J, leaving 16 bases between them. CDR3 size: 16 residues. CDR3 amino acids: CASRGSRGTSTDTQYF. The CDR3 DNA reads as TGTGCCAGTAGAGGGAGTCGGGGGACAAGCACAGATACGCAGTATTTT.

This clonotype was seen a handful of times. The gene calls are TRBV5-1 and TRBJ1-1; D might be TRBD1 (6 bases). This CDR3 spans 12 amino acids. The germline CDR1 and CDR2 sequences are SGHRS and YFSETQ. With 4 bases removed from V and 11 bases from J, the gap between germline ends came to 15 bases. CDR3 DNA sequence: TGCGCCAGCAGCATTGATGGGGGGCTGGCTTTCTTT. Its protein is CASSIDGGLAFF.

In its sample, this clonotype was seen many times. V is TRBV7-9 and J is TRBJ2-1; D not resolved. The CDR3 loop spans 12 amino acids. The ends were cut back, 0 bases at V and 8 bases at J, with 5 bases in the middle. CDR1 and CDR2 from the germline V gene are SEHNR and FQNEAQ (reference sequence). The chain's CDR3 is CASSLAADEQFF. The CDR3 bases are TGTGCCAGCAGCTTAGCTGCAGATGAGCAGTTCTTC.

This clonotype was seen many times. The chain recombines TRBV6-5 with TRBJ2-3; possible D gene TRBD1, 6 bases. The CDR3 is made up of 13 amino acids. Germline CDR1 and CDR2: MNHEY and SVGAGI. V dropped 4 bases and J dropped 4 bases, with 9 bases sitting between them. CDR3 DNA: TGTGCCAGCAGTTGGACAGAAGCAGATACGCAGTATTTT. Translation: CASSWTEADTQYF.

A note on this clonotype: Germline is not matched at one junction end, which may reflect a read error. The V call is TRBV28, the J call TRBJ1-1; 7 bases match TRBD1. Germline V gene data show CDR1 as MDHEN and CDR2 as SYDVKM. CDR3 length equals 12 residues. CDR3 sequence: CASGRRQGESFF. The CDR3 DNA is TGTGCCAGCGGAAGAAGACAGGGTGAATCTTTCTTT.

This clonotype was seen ten or more times. The V and J genes are TRBV7-3 and TRBJ2-1; maybe TRBD2 (6 bases). V shed 2 bases and J shed 6 bases, with 14 bases lying between them. The CDR3 spans 15 residues. Germline V lookup: CDR1 SGHTA, CDR2 FQGTGA. The CDR3 loop is CASSLAGSGFNEQFF. The CDR3 region has the DNA TGTGCCAGCAGCTTAGCGGGGTCGGGGTTCAATGAGCAGTTCTTC. The full variable domain, rest sourced from reference TRBV7-3 and TRBJ2-1, is GAGVSQTPSNKVTEKGKYVELRCDPISGHTALYWYRQSLGQGPEFLIYFQGTGAADDSGLPNDRFFAVRPEGSVSTLKIQRTERGDSAVYLCASSLAGSGFNEQFFGPGTRLTVL.

The J gene is TRBJ1-1, the V gene TRBV7-2; D gene uncertain. The CDR3 is 16 residues long. Germline CDR1 SGHTA, CDR2 FQGNSA. Trimming left V 1 base short and J 5 bases short, with 17 bases between. CDR3 sequence (DNA): TGTGCCAGCAGCTTAGGTGGCAGGATCGGTGTAACTGAAGCTTTCTTT. Translation gives CASSLGGRIGVTEAFF.

The rearrangement links TRBV20-1 to TRBJ2-7; 11 bases are a match to TRBD1. The CDR3 sequence is 14 residues long. After removal of 4 bases from V and 5 bases from J, the junction contained 7 bases not matched to a gene. CDR1 DFQATT and CDR2 SNEGSKA come from the germline V gene (reference sequence). Here the CDR3 reads CSAIPGQGGNEQYF. The CDR3 DNA reads TGCAGTGCTATACCGGGACAGGGGGGGAACGAGCAGTACTTC.